This T cell receptor beta chain was sequenced during a study of blood T cells in healthy people across ages. Germline V lookup: CDR1 SQVTM, CDR2 ANQGSEA. This CDR3 region has 11 residues. The study's findings and limits: Age showed a roughly linear inverse relationship with TCR beta diversity per million T cells. Unsorted PBMCs blocked a conclusive comparison of naive and antigen-experienced cells.

Remarks on this clonotype: Its matching antigen is unknown. A much larger clone lies a single base off, so this may be a read error.

A minimum of 5 micrograms of total RNA was extracted per sample. Then a second PCR, running about 7 to 11 cycles, was carried out with a sample-barcoded 5' primer and a J-beta primer mix. TCRdb ran MiXCR on the 5' RACE reads and lists one entry per CDR3 protein. The sample lists approximately 1.5 million distinct CDR3 sequences, roughly 32% occurring once. The sequenced sample was blood. The chain is built from TRBV29-1 and TRBJ2-1; no reliable D call. The sequence derives from a woman in her twenties or thirties in good health. This CDR3 reads CRVDPYNEQFF. The CDR3 nucleotides read TGCCGCGTTGACCCTTACAATGAGCAGTTCTTC.